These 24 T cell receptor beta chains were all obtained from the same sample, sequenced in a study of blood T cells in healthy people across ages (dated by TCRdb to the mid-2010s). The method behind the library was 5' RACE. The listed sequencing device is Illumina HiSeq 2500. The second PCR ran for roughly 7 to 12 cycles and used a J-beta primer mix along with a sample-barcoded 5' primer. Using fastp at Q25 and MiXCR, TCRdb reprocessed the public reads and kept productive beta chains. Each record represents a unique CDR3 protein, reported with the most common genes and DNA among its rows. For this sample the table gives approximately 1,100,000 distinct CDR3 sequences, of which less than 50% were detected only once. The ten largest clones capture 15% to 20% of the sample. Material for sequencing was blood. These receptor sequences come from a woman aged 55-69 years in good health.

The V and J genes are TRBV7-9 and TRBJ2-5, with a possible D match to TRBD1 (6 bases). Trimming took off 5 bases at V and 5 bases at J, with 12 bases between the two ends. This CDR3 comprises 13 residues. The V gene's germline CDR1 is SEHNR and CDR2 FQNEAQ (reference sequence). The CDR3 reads CASSHRVTETQYF. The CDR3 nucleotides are TGTGCCAGCAGCCACAGGGTTACCGAGACCCAGTACTTC. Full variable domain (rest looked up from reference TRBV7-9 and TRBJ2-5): DTGVSQNPRHKITKRGQNVTFRCDPISEHNRLYWYRQTLGQGPEFLTYFQNEAQLEKSRLLSDRFSAERPKGSFSTLEIQRTEQGDSAMYLCASSHRVTETQYFGPGTRLLVL.

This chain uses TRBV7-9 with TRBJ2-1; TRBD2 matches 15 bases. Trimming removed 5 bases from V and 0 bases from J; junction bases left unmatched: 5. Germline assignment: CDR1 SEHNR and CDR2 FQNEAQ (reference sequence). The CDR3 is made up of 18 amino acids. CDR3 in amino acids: CASSRGTSGRRSYNEQFF. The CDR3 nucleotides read TGTGCCAGCAGCCGAGGGACTAGCGGGAGGCGCTCCTACAATGAGCAGTTCTTC. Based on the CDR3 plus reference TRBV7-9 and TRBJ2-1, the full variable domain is DTGVSQNPRHKITKRGQNVTFRCDPISEHNRLYWYRQTLGQGPEFLTYFQNEAQLEKSRLLSDRFSAERPKGSFSTLEIQRTEQGDSAMYLCASSRGTSGRRSYNEQFFGPGTRLTVL.

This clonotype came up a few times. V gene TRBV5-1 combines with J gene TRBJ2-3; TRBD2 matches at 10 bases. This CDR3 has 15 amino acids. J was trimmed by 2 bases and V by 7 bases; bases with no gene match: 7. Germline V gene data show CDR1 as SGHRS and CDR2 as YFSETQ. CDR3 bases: TGCGCCAGCGGGACTAGCGACACAACCACAGATACGCAGTATTTT. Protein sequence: CASGTSDTTTDTQYF.

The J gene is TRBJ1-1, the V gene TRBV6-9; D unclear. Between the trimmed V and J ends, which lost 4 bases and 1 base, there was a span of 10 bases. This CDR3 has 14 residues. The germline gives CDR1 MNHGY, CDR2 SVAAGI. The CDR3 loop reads CASSFEGGNTEAFF. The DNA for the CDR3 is TGTGCCAGCAGTTTTGAGGGAGGGAACACTGAAGCTTTCTTT.

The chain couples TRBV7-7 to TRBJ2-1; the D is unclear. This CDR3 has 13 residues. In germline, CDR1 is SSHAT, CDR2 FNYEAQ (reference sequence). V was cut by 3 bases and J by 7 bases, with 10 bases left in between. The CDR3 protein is CASSFSSTNEQFF. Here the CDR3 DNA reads TGTGCCAGCAGCTTTAGTTCGACGAATGAGCAGTTCTTC.

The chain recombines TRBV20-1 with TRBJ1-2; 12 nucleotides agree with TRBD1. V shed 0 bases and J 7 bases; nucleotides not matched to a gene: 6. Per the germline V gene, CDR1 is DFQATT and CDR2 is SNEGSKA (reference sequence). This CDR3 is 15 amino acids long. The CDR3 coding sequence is TGCAGTGCTAGAGATCCGGGACAGGGGGCTTTTGGCTACACCTTC. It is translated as CSARDPGQGAFGYTF.

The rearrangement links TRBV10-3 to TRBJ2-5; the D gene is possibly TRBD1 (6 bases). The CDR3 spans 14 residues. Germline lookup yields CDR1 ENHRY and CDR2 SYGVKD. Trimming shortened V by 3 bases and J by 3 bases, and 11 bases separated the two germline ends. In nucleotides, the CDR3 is TGTGCCATCAGTGACCCGGGACAAAAAGAGACCCAGTACTTC. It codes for CAISDPGQKETQYF.

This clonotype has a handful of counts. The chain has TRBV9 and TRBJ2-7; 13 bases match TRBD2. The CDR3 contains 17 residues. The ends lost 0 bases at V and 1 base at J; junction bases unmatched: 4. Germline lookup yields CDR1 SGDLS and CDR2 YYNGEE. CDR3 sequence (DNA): TGTGCCAGCAGCGTAGGGATGGGACTAGCGGGATCCTACGAGCAGTACTTC. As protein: CASSVGMGLAGSYEQYF.

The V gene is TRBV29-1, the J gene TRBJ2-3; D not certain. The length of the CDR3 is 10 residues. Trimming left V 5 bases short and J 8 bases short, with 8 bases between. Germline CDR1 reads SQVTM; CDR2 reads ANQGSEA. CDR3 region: CSVSTITQYF. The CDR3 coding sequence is TGCAGCGTTTCTACTATTACGCAGTATTTT.

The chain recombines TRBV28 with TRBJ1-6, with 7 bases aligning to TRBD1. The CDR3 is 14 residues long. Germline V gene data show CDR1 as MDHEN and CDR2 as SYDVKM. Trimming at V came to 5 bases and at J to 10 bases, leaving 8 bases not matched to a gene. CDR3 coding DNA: TGTGCCAGCAGTCCCCGGACAGGAGTCTCACCCCTCCACTTT. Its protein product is CASSPRTGVSPLHF.

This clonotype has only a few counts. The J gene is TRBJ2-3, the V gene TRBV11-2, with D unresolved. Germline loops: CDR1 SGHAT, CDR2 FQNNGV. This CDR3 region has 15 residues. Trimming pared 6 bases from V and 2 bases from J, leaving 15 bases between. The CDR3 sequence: CASRAIRQTTDTQYF. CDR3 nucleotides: TGTGCCAGCAGGGCGATCCGGCAGACCACAGATACGCAGTATTTT.

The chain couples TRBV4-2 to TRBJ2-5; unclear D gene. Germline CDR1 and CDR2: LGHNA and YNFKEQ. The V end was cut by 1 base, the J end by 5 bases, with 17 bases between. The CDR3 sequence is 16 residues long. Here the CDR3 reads CASSQVGPSGGETQYF. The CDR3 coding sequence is TGTGCCAGCAGCCAAGTAGGGCCTAGTGGTGGGGAGACCCAGTACTTC.

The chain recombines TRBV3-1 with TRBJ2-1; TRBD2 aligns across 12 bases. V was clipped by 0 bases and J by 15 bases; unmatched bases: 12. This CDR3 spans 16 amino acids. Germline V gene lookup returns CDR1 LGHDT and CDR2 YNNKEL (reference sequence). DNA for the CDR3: TGTGCCAGCAGCCAAGATCAGACTAGCGGGAGAGCATTTCGGTTCTTC. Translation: CASSQDQTSGRAFRFF.

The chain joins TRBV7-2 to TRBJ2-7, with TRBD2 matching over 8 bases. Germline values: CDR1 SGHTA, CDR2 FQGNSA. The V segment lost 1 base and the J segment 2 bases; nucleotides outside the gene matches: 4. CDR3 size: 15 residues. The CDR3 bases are TGTGCCAGCAGCTTAGAACTAGCGGCCCCCTACGAGCAGTACTTC. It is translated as CASSLELAAPYEQYF.

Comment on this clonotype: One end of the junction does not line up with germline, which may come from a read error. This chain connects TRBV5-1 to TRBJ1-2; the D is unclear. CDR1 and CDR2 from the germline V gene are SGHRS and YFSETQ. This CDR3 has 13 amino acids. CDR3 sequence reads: CASNLMPPDGYTF. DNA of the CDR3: TGCGCCAGCAACTTGATGCCGCCGGATGGCTACACCTTC.

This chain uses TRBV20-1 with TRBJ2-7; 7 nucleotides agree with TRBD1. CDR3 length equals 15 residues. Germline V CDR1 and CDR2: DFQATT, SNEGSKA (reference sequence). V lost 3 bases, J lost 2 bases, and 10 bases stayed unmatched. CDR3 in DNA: TGCAGTGCTAGCGATACCTCCGGGACAGCCTACGAGCAGTACTTC. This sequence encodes CSASDTSGTAYEQYF.

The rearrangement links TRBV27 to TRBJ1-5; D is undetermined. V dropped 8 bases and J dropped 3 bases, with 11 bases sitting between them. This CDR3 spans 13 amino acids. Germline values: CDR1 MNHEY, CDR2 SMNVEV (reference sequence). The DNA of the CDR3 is TGTGCCAGCGGAAAAGGGTTCAATCAGCCCCAGCATTTT. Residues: CASGKGFNQPQHF.

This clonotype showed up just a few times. CDR3 sequence reads: CAISDYGSYNEQFF. CDR3 coding DNA: TGTGCCATCAGTGACTATGGCTCCTACAATGAGCAGTTCTTC. J is TRBJ2-1 and V is TRBV10-3; D gene ambiguous. This CDR3 comprises 14 residues. V was clipped by 3 bases and J by 0 bases, with 6 bases between them. Germline loops: CDR1 ENHRY, CDR2 SYGVKD.

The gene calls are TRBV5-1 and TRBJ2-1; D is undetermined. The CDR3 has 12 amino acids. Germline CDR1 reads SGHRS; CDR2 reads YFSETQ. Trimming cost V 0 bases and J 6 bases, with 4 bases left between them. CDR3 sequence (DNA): TGCGCCAGCAGCTTGGAGTCCAATGAGCAGTTCTTC. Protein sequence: CASSLESNEQFF. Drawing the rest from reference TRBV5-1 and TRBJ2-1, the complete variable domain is KAGVTQTPRYLIKTRGQQVTLSCSPISGHRSVSWYQQTPGQGLQFLFEYFSETQRNKGNFPGRFSGRQFSNSRSEMNVSTLELGDSALYLCASSLESNEQFFGPGTRLTVL.

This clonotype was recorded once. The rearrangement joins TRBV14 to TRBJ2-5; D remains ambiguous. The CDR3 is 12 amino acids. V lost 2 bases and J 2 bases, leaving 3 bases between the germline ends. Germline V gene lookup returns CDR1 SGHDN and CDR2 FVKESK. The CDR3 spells CASSQQQETQYF. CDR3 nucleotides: TGTGCCAGCAGCCAACAGCAAGAGACCCAGTACTTC.

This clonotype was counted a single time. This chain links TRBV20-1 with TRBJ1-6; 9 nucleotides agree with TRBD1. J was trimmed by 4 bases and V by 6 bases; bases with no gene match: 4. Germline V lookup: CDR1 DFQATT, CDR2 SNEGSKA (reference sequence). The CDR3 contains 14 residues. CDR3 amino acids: CSAKGTGYNSPLHF. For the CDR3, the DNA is TGCAGTGCAAAAGGGACAGGGTATAATTCACCCCTCCACTTT.

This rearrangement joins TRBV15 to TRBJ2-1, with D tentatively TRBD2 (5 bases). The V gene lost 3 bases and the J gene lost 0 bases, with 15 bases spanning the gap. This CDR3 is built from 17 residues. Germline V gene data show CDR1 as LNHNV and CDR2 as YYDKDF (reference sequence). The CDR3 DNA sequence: TGTGCCACCAGCAGCTTAAAACGGGAACCCTCCTACAATGAGCAGTTCTTC. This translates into CATSSLKREPSYNEQFF.

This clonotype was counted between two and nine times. The CDR3 DNA is TGTGCCAGCAGCTTAGGCTGGGGAACCTATGGCTACACCTTC. This codes for CASSLGWGTYGYTF. This rearrangement joins TRBV7-9 to TRBJ1-2; D remains unclear. V was pared by 1 base and J by 4 bases, with 10 bases between. Germline lookup yields CDR1 SEHNR and CDR2 FQNEAQ (reference sequence). The CDR3 consists of 14 residues.

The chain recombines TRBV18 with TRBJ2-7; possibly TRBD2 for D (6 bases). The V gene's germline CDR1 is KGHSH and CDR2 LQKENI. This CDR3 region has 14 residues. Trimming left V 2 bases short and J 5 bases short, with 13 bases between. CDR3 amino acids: CASSPELAIDEQYF. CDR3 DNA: TGTGCCAGCTCACCAGAACTAGCTATCGACGAGCAGTACTTC.